The rows below give T cell receptor beta chains drawn from one sample of a study of T cells in Graves' hyperthyroidism and ophthalmopathy. TCRdb redid the calling of the multiplex PCR reads with MiXCR, one entry per CDR3 protein. The sample lists approximately 320,000 distinct CDR3 sequences, approximately 16% occurring once. Sequenced material: blood. All receptors derive from a man aged 25-45 years with Graves' hyperthyroidism. The conserved cysteine and the conserved F or W are not part of the CDR3 here. Only some rows state a clone size, as once, few, many or a class for expanded clones.

>TRBV3-1|many
ASSLLSDGELF
>TRBV20-1|many
SARIRDHSYEQY
>TRBV20-1|many
SAEPVTYEQY
>TRBV11-3|many
ASTPAPSYEQY
>TRBV5-8|-
ASSSQGGGEKLF
>TRBV6-2/TRBV6-3|-
ASSYERQGTDTQY
>TRBV30|-
AWSRGNSYEQY
>TRBV6-4|many
ASSDGTGGTDTQY
>TRBV4-1|few
ASSQERDRGQY
>TRBV20-1|-
SARDSVGGAGNTIY
>TRBV19|-
ASSIVRSPNEQF
>TRBV7-2|many
ASSSYGTQY
>TRBV9|many
ASSTGGGDTQY
>TRBV7-2|-
ASSLARYRGGGYEQY
>TRBV5-1|many
ASSLEPDTEAF
>TRBV10-3|few
AINFGTGYGYT
>TRBV15|few
ATSRALLAGAKNGELF
>TRBV5-1|many
ASSLFGTVSTDTQY
>TRBV24-1|few
ATSGRGSTDTQY
>TRBV2|many
ATRWGPNTGELF
>TRBV30|many
AWSLGMALVRELF
>TRBV30|many
AWATSGSTEQF
>TRBV6-5|-
ASSYEGNNEQF
>TRBV19|-
ASTRTGVDYGYT
>TRBV2|-
ASSGDNQETQY
>TRBV10-2|-
ASSEGGEQY
>TRBV6-2/TRBV6-3|-
ASSRFGGGTIYEQY
>TRBV3-1|many
ASSQTTGVAEAF
>TRBV3-1|many
ASSQSTEQF
>TRBV18|-
ASSPPQGLRAPGEQF
>TRBV7-2|-
ASREGTSTDGYT
>TRBV29-1|few
SVRLDDSPLH
>TRBV7-3|few
ASSLTVGSYEQY
>TRBV11-1|many
ASSLNGLAHTQEQY
>TRBV5-1|many
ASSFTEDYGYT